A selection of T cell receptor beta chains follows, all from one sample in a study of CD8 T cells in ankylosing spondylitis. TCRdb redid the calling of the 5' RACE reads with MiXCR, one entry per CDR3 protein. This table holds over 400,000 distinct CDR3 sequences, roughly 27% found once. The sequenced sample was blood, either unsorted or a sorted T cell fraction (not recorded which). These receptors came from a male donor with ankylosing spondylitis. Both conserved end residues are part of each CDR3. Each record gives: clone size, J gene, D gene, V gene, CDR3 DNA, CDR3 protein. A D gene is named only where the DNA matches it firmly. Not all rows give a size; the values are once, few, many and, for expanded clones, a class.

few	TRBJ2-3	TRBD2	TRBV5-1	TGCGCCAGCAGCTTATCGGTGCTAGCGGGAGGAACTAGCACAGATACGCAGTATTTT	CASSLSVLAGGTSTDTQYF
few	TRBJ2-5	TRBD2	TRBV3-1	TGTGCCAGCAGGCCCAGGAGGGAGGGCCAGGAGACCCAGTACTTC	CASRPRREGQETQYF
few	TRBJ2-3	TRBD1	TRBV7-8	TGTGCCAGCAGCACGAACCGACAGGGTCCGCAGTATTTT	CASSTNRQGPQYF
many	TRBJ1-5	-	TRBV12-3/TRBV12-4	TGTGCCAGCAGTTTGAAAGGGGAAAATCAGCCCCAGCATTTT	CASSLKGENQPQHF
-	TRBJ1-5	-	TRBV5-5	TGTGCCAGCAGCTTGGTCGGGGAGAGCAATCAGCCCCAGCATTTT	CASSLVGESNQPQHF
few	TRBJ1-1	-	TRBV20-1	TGCAGTGCCACCATAGGGACGGCCCGGGACACTGAAGCTTTCTTT	CSATIGTARDTEAFF
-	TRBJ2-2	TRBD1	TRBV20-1	TGCAGTGCTTCGGGACAGGGGGATTCCGGGGAGCTGTTTTTT	CSASGQGDSGELFF
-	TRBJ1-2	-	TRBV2	TGTGCCAGCAGTGAAGTTTCGGTAGGGCGCGGCTACACCTTC	CASSEVSVGRGYTF
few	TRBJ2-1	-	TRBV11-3	TGTGCCAGCAGCTTGGGCGGGATTAATGAGCAGTTCTTC	CASSLGGINEQFF
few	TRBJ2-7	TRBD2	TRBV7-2	TGTGCCAGCAGCCTTACTAGCGGGAGGGCCCACGAGCAGTACTTC	CASSLTSGRAHEQYF
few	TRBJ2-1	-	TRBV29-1	TGCAGCGTTGTAGGAGGTGAGCAGTTCTTC	CSVVGGEQFF
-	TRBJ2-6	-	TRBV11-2	TGTGCCAGCAGCTTCGAACGAGGGATCCCTGGGGCCAACGTCCTGACTTTC	CASSFERGIPGANVLTF
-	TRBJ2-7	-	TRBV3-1	TGTGCCAGCAGTGTGACTAGCTCCTACGAGCAGTACTTC	CASSVTSSYEQYF
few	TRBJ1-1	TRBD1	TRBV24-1	TGTGCCACCAGTGATTCCAGCCGACAGGGAGACACTGAAGCTTTCTTT	CATSDSSRQGDTEAFF